This T cell receptor beta chain was captured by sequencing in a study of T-cell memory formation after mild COVID-19. This CDR3 is built from 14 residues. V was cut by 4 bases and J by 4 bases, with 8 bases left in between. Germline CDR1 is SEHNR and CDR2 is FQNEAQ (reference sequence). TCRdb analysed the 5' RACE reads with MiXCR anew, one entry per CDR3 protein. The repertoire holds about 240,000 distinct CDR3 sequences, with roughly 9.4% as singletons. This clonotype was detected only a few times. The sample was PBMCs or a T cell subset sorted from them (not recorded which). This receptor was obtained from a man aged 18 to 30 who had mild COVID-19 (a few samples of this study predate the infection). Cell type and time point are not known. The V call is TRBV7-9, the J call TRBJ1-6; D gene unclear. CDR3 loop: CASSSLGYNSPLHF. As DNA, the CDR3 is TGTGCCAGCAGCTCCCTGGGTTATAATTCACCCCTCCACTTT.